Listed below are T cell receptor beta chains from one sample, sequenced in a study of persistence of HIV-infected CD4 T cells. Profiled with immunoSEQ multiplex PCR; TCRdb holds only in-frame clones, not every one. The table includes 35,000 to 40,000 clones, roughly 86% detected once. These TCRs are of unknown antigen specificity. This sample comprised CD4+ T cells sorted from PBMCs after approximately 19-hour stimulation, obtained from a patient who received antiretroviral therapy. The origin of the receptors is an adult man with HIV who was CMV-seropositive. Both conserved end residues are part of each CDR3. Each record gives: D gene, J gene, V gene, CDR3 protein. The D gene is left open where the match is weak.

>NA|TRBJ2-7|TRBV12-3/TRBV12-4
CASSQDKEQYF
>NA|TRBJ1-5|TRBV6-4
CASSDSEGDQPQHF
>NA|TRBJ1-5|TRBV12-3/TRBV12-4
CASSFRGPTQHF
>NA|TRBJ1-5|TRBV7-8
CASSLAQQPQHF
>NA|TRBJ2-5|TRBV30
CAWSPGQETQYF
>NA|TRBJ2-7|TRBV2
CASSTEGIMGEQYF
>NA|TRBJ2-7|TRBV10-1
CASSEEGPGIYEQYF
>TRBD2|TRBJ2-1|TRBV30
CAWIGSAGGPLSEQFF
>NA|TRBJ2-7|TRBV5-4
CASSENQGYYEQYF
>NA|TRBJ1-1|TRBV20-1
CSAKNTEAFF
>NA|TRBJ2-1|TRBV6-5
CASSLSGSSYNEQFF
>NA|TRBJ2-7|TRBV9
CASSVEAGPAYEQYF
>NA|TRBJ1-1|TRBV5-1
CASSERTLNTEAFF
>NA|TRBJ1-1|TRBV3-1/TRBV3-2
CASSHVTEAFF
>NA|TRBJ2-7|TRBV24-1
CATSDLGDEQYF
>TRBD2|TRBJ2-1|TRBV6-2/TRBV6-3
CASSYSGLAGAYNEQFF
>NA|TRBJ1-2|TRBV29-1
CSVEGAGEIYGYTF